This record covers a single T cell receptor beta chain. Study processing details: Nucleated cell number was recorded as an estimate derived from reference gene primer amplification. The repertoire was sequenced with immunoSEQ multiplex PCR; TCRdb's copy has only in-frame clones and lacks some. V, J and clone size are taken as reported in that table, and D and trimming were inferred from the DNA itself. The data hold approximately 100,000 clones, with roughly 84% observed a single time. The data were taken from a study of blood T cell repertoires in COVID-19. About the research overall: Donors in the United States, Italy and Spain gave samples during acute or convalescent COVID-19.

Trimming stripped 5 bases from V and 2 bases from J, with 18 bases between. The germline V gene has CDR1 SGHTA and CDR2 FQGTGA. The CDR3 is 17 residues long. Material: peripheral blood. This clonotype originated in a woman of 80 years or more with active or convalescent COVID-19. The chain has TRBV7-3 and TRBJ2-2; weak D call: TRBD2 (5 bases). The CDR3 DNA reads as TGTGCCAGCAGCCCCGATACCGCTAGCAGAAACACCGGGGAGCTGTTTTTT. It specifies CASSPDTASRNTGELFF.